Described below is a single TCR beta chain sequence and its context. Antigen specificity is unknown. This sample is part of a study of cytomegalovirus exposure and HLA in healthy donors. For the study at large: The Caucasian-associated ancestry cluster contained 81% of the 398 genotyped donors. Study-level points and caveats: As a later analysis revealed, most CMV-associated TCR beta chains appeared HLA-restricted.

The junction had 5 bases not matched to a gene; V was cut back by 6 bases and J by 4 bases. Germline V gene lookup returns CDR1 MNHEY and CDR2 SVGAGI. The CDR3 length is 13 residues. The PCR made use of 60 Vbeta and 13 Jbeta primers. Sequencing was performed with immunoSEQ multiplex PCR; in TCRdb, only in-frame clones are kept and a portion is missing. The table lists 80,000 to 95,000 clones. This sequence was found in a woman in her twenties or thirties in good health and CMV-seronegative. Sequencing was done on a sample of PBMCs. The chain has TRBV6-5 and TRBJ1-2; the match to TRBD1 covers 7 bases. The CDR3 sequence is CASRIDRAYGYTF. The CDR3, as DNA: TGTGCCAGCAGGATCGACAGGGCCTATGGCTACACCTTC.